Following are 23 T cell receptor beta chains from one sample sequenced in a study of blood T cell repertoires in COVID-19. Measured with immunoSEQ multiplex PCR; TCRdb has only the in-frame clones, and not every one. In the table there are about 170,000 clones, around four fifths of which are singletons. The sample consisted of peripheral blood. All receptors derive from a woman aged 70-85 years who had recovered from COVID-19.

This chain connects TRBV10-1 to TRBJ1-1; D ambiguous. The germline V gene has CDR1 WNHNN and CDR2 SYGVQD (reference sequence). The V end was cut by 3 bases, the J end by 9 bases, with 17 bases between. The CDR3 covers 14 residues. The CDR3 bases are TGCGCCAGCAGTGATGCCGTCCCTGGCGGTCAAGCTTTCTTT. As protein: CASSDAVPGGQAFF.

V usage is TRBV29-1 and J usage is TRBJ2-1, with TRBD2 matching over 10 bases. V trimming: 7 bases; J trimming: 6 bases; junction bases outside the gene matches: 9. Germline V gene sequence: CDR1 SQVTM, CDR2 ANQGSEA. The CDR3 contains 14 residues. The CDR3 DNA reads TGCAGCGCCCCCATAGCGGGGGGATTCAATGAGCAGTTCTTC. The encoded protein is CSAPIAGGFNEQFF.

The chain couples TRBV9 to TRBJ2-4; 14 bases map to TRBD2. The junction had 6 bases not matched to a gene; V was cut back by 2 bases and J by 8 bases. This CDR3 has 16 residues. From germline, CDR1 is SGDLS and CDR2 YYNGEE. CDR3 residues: CASSVGTSGSWDIQYF. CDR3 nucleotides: TGTGCCAGCAGCGTCGGGACTAGCGGGAGCTGGGACATTCAGTACTTC.

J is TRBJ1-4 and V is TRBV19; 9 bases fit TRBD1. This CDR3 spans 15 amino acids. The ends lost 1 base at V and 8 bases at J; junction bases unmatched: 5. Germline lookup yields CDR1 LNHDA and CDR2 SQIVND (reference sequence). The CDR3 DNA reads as TGTGCCAGTAGTATAGGGGACAGGGAGGACGAAAAACTGTTTTTT. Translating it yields CASSIGDREDEKLFF.

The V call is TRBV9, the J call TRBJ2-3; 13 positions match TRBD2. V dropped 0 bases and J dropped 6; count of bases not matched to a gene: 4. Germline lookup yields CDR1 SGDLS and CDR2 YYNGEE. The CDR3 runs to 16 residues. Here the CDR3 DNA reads TGTGCCAGCAGCGTAGTAGGGACTAGCGGGACGGATACGCAGTATTTT. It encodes CASSVVGTSGTDTQYF. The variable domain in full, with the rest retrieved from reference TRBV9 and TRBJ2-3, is DSGVTQTPKHLITATGQRVTLRCSPRSGDLSVYWYQQSLDQGLQFLIQYYNGEERAKGNILERFSAQQFPDLHSELNLSSLELGDSALYFCASSVVGTSGTDTQYFGPGTRLTVL.

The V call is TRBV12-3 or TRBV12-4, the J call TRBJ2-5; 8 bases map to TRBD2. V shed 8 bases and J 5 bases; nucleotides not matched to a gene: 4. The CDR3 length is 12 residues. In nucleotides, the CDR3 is TGTGCCAGCGCGGGGGGTGGTGAGACCCAGTACTTC. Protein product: CASAGGGETQYF.

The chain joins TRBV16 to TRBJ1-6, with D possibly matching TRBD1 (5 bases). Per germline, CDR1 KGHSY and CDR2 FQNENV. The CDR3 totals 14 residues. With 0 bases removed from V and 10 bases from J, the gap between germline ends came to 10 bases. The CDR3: CASSQSGRVSPLHF. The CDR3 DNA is TGTGCCAGCAGCCAATCGGGCAGGGTATCACCCCTCCACTTT.

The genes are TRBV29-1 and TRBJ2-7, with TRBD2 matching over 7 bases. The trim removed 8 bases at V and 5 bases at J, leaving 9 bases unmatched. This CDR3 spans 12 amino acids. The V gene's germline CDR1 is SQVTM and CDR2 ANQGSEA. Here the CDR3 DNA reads TGCAGCTGGGCGGGAGTGGCGAACGAGCAGTACTTC. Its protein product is CSWAGVANEQYF.

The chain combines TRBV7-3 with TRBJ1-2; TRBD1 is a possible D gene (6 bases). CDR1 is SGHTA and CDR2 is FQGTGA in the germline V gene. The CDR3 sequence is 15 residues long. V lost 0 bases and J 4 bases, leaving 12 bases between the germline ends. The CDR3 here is CASSLTPGTPYGYTF. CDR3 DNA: TGTGCCAGCAGCTTAACCCCGGGGACACCCTATGGCTACACCTTC.

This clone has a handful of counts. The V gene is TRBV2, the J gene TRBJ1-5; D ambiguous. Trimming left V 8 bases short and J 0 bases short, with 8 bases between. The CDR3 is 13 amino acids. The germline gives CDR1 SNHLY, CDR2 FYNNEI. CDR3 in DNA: TGTGCCAGCGGGAGATATAGCAATCAGCCCCAGCATTTT. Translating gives CASGRYSNQPQHF.

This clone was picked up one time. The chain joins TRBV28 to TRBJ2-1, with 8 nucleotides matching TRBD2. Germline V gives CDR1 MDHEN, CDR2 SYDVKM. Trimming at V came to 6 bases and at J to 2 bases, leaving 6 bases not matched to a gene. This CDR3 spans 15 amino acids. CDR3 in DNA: TGTGCCAGCAGCGGACCGGGACTAGCCTACAATGAGCAGTTCTTC. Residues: CASSGPGLAYNEQFF.

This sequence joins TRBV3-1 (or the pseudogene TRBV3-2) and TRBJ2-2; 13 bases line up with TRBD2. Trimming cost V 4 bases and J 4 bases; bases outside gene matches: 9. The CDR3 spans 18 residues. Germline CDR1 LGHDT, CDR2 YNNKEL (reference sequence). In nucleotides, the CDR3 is TGTGCCAGCAGCCCAACTAGCGGGAGGGCCCGTGTCACCGGGGAGCTGTTTTTT. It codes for CASSPTSGRARVTGELFF.

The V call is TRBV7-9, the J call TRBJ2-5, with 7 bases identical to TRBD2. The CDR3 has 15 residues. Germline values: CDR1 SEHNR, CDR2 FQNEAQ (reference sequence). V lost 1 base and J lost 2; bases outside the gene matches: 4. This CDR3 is CASSLGFGGQETQYF. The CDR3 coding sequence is TGTGCCAGCAGCTTAGGATTCGGGGGGCAAGAGACCCAGTACTTC.

This chain's CDR3 is CASSLTSGGQETQYF. The CDR3 nucleotides are TGTGCCAGCAGCTTAACTAGCGGGGGACAAGAGACCCAGTACTTC. The chain combines TRBV7-3 with TRBJ2-5, with 9 nucleotides matching TRBD2. The CDR3 covers 15 residues. Germline lookup yields CDR1 SGHTA and CDR2 FQGTGA. Trimming at V came to 0 bases and at J to 2 bases, leaving 1 base not matched to a gene. Combining the CDR3 with reference TRBV7-3 and TRBJ2-5 gives the whole variable domain GAGVSQTPSNKVTEKGKYVELRCDPISGHTALYWYRQSLGQGPEFLIYFQGTGAADDSGLPNDRFFAVRPEGSVSTLKIQRTERGDSAVYLCASSLTSGGQETQYFGPGTRLLVL.

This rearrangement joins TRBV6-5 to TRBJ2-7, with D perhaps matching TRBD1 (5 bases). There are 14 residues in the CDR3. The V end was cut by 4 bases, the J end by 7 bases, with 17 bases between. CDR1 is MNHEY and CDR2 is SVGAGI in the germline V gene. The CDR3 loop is CASSWGPESGEQYF. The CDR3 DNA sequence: TGTGCCAGCAGTTGGGGCCCGGAATCCGGGGAGCAGTACTTC.

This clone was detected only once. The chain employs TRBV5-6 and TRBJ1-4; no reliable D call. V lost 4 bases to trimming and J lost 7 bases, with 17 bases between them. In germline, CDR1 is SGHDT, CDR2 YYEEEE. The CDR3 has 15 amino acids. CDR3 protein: CASSRRINRGEKLFF. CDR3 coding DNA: TGTGCCAGCAGCCGCCGGATCAACCGAGGTGAAAAACTGTTTTTT.

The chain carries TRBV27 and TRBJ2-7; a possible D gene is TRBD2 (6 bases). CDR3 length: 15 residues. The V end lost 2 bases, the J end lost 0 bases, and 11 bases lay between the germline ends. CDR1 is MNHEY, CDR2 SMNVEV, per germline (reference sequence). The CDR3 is CASSLRRASSYEQYF. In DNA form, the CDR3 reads TGTGCCAGCAGTTTAAGGAGGGCGAGCTCCTACGAGCAGTACTTC.

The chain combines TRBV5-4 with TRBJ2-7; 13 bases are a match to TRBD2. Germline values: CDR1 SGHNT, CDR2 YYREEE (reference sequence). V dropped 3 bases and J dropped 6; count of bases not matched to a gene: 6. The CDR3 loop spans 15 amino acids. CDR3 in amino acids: CASSSPGLAGPEQYF. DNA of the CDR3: TGTGCCAGCAGCTCGCCGGGACTAGCGGGACCCGAGCAGTACTTC.

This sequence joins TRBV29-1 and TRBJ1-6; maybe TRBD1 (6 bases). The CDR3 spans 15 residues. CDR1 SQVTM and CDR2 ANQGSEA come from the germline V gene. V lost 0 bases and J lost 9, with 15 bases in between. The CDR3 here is CSVEDPGQFRSPLHF. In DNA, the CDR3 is TGCAGCGTTGAAGATCCAGGACAGTTTCGTTCACCCCTCCACTTT.

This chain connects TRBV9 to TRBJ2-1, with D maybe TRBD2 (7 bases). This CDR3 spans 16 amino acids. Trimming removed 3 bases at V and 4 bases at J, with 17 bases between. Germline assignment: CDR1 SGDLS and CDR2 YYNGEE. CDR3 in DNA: TGTGCCAGCAGCGCCACAGGGTCGGGGGGATACAATGAGCAGTTCTTC. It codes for CASSATGSGGYNEQFF.

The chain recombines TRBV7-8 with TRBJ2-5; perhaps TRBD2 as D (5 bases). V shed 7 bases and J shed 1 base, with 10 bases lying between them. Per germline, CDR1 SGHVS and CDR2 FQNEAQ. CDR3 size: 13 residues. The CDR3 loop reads CASTGAGQETQYF. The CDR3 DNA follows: TGTGCCAGCACGGGTGCGGGCCAAGAGACCCAGTACTTC.

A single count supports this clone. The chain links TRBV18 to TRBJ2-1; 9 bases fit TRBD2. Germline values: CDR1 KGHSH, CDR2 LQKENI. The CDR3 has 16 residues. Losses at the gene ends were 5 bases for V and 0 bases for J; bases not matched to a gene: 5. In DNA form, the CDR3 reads TGTGCCAGCTCAGGACTAGCGTCGAGCTCCTACAATGAGCAGTTCTTC. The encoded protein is CASSGLASSSYNEQFF.

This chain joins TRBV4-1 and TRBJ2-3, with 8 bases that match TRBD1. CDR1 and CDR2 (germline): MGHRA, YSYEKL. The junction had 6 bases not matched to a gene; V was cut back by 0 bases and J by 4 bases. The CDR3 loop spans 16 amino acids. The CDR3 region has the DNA TGCGCCAGCAGCCAAGAGCGCAGGGGGCTGGCAGATACGCAGTATTTT. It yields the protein CASSQERRGLADTQYF.